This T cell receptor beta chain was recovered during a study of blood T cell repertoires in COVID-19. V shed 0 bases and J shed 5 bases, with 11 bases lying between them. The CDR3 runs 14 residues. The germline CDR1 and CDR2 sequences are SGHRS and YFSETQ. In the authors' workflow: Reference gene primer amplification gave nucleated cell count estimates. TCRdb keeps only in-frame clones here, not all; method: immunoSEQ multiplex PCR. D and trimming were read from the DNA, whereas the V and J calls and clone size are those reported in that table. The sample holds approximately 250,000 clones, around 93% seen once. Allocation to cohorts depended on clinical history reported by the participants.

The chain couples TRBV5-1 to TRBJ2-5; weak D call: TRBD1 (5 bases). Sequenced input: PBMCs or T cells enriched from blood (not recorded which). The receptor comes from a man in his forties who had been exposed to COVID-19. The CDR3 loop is CASSLGGGAETQYF. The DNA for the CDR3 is TGCGCCAGCAGCTTGGGTGGTGGGGCGGAGACCCAGTACTTC.